Below, 12 T cell receptor beta chains from the same sample are listed, as sequenced in a study of breast tumors, draining lymph nodes, adjacent tissues. TCRdb analysed the multiplex PCR reads with MiXCR anew, one entry per CDR3 protein. This sample carries about 140,000 distinct CDR3 sequences, about 31% of them seen once, and the ten largest clones take around 2.3%. The lymph nodes were axillary draining lymph nodes from breast cancer patients. Sequencing was performed on axillary lymph node tissue. These receptor sequences come from a female donor with breast cancer. Some clones in this sample may be carry-over from other donors' samples.

This clonotype was seen ten or more times. This chain connects TRBV5-1 to TRBJ2-1; D may be TRBD1 or TRBD2 (5 bases each). Germline V gene data show CDR1 as SGHRS and CDR2 as YFSETQ. The V end lost 4 bases, the J end lost 5 bases, and 10 bases lay between the germline ends. This CDR3 has 13 amino acids. CDR3 DNA sequence: TGCGCCAGCAGCGGGGACGCCAACAATGAGCAGTTCTTC. This codes for CASSGDANNEQFF. Using reference TRBV5-1 and TRBJ2-1 for the parts outside the CDR3, the full variable domain is KAGVTQTPRYLIKTRGQQVTLSCSPISGHRSVSWYQQTPGQGLQFLFEYFSETQRNKGNFPGRFSGRQFSNSRSEMNVSTLELGDSALYLCASSGDANNEQFFGPGTRLTVL.

This clonotype showed up just a few times. A much bigger clone sits one base away, suggesting this may be a read error. The V call is TRBV18, the J call TRBJ2-1; D is ambiguous. The germline V gene encodes CDR1 KGHSH and CDR2 LQKENI. The CDR3 extends over 11 amino acids. The CDR3 here is CASLPMYEQFF. CDR3 DNA: TGTGCCAGCTTACCAATGTATGAGCAGTTCTTC.

J is TRBJ2-2 and V is TRBV6-4; a weak D match, TRBD2 (6 bases). The CDR3 loop spans 16 amino acids. The V gene lost 6 bases and the J gene lost 1 base, with 15 bases spanning the gap. Looked up from germline, CDR1 is MRHNA and CDR2 is SNTAGT. The CDR3 sequence is CASSSTGRLNTGELFF. The CDR3 coding sequence is TGTGCCAGCAGCTCTACCGGGAGACTGAACACCGGGGAGCTGTTTTTT.

The J gene is TRBJ2-1, the V gene TRBV2; 8 bases align to TRBD1. Trimming at V came to 4 bases and at J to 2 bases, leaving 4 bases not matched to a gene. Per germline, CDR1 SNHLY and CDR2 FYNNEI. The CDR3 consists of 15 residues. The CDR3 DNA reads TGTGCCAGCAGTGCTAGACAGGGGACCTACAATGAGCAGTTCTTC. It codes for CASSARQGTYNEQFF. The full variable domain, rest sourced from reference TRBV2 and TRBJ2-1, is EPEVTQTPSHQVTQMGQEVILRCVPISNHLYFYWYRQILGQKVEFLVSFYNNEISEKSEIFDDQFSVERPDGSNFTLKIRSTKLEDSAMYFCASSARQGTYNEQFFGPGTRLTVL.

This clonotype was seen many times. The chain uses TRBV7-9 and TRBJ2-5; tentative D call: TRBD1 (6 bases). The CDR3 is made up of 16 amino acids. Trimming removed 5 bases at V and 1 base at J, with 17 bases between. The germline V gene has CDR1 SEHNR and CDR2 FQNEAQ (reference sequence). DNA of the CDR3: TGTGCCAGCAGCCCCCGACAGCAGGGGTTCCAAGAGACCCAGTACTTC. Protein: CASSPRQQGFQETQYF.

The V call is TRBV6-1, the J call TRBJ1-5; no definite D call. The CDR3 consists of 15 residues. V was trimmed by 5 bases and J by 0 bases, leaving 11 bases between them. Germline values: CDR1 MNHNS, CDR2 SASEGT. DNA of the CDR3: TGTGCCAGCAGTCTTTGGGATTATAGCAATCAGCCCCAGCATTTT. Its translation is CASSLWDYSNQPQHF.

This clonotype was seen once. The gene calls are TRBV7-2 and TRBJ2-2; D perhaps matches TRBD2 (7 bases). Per germline, CDR1 SGHTA and CDR2 FQGNSA. V gave up 1 base and J gave up 7 bases, with 19 bases separating them. The CDR3 sequence is 17 residues long. The CDR3 nucleotides are TGTGCCAGCAGCTTAGTGGCGGTGGGGGGGCCGGACGGGGAGCTGTTTTTT. Translating it yields CASSLVAVGGPDGELFF.

This clonotype was seen ten or more times. The V call is TRBV6-1, the J call TRBJ1-4, with D perhaps matching TRBD1 (6 bases). V lost 7 bases and J 3 bases, leaving 9 bases between the germline ends. In germline, CDR1 is MNHNS, CDR2 SASEGT. This CDR3 spans 13 amino acids. The CDR3 reads CASMRGANEKLFF. For the CDR3, the DNA is TGTGCCAGCATGAGGGGGGCTAATGAAAAACTGTTTTTT.

This clonotype came up many times. The rearrangement links TRBV3-1 to TRBJ2-3; 12 bases are a match to TRBD2. V was clipped by 3 bases and J by 5 bases; unmatched bases: 0. From germline, CDR1 is LGHDT and CDR2 YNNKEL (reference sequence). This CDR3 is built from 14 residues. CDR3 region: CASSQTSGGDTQYF. As DNA, the CDR3 is TGTGCCAGCAGCCAGACTAGCGGGGGAGATACGCAGTATTTT.

The V and J genes are TRBV30 and TRBJ2-5; TRBD1 matches at 7 bases. The junction had 10 bases not matched to a gene; V was cut back by 3 bases and J by 3 bases. Germline CDR1 is GTSNPN and CDR2 is SVGIG (reference sequence). The length of the CDR3 is 15 residues. For the CDR3, the DNA is TGTGCCTGGAGCCGAGGGACAGCGAGGGAAGAGACCCAGTACTTC. Protein sequence: CAWSRGTAREETQYF.

In its sample, this clonotype was seen many times. V is TRBV6-1 and J is TRBJ1-2; the D is unclear. CDR1 is MNHNS, CDR2 SASEGT, per germline. The CDR3 contains 14 residues. Trimming shortened V by 1 base and J by 2 bases, and 8 bases separated the two germline ends. The DNA of the CDR3 is TGTGCCAGCAGTGAAGAAACAGACAACTATGGCTACACCTTC. This gives the protein CASSEETDNYGYTF.

There are many counts of this clonotype. The V call is TRBV4-1, the J call TRBJ2-7; TRBD1 or TRBD2 may be the D gene (5 bases each). This CDR3 has 15 residues. Trimming cost V 5 bases and J 4 bases, with 18 bases left between them. Per germline, CDR1 MGHRA and CDR2 YSYEKL. The CDR3 sequence is CASSNPIGGNYEQYF. CDR3 bases: TGCGCCAGCAGCAACCCTATTGGGGGTAATTACGAGCAGTACTTC.